These 2 T cell receptor beta chains came from one sample sequenced in a study of cytomegalovirus exposure and HLA in healthy donors. Primers included in the PCR were 60 Vbeta and 13 Jbeta primers. Here immunoSEQ multiplex PCR was the method, and the copy in TCRdb shows in-frame clones only, minus some. The sample carries some 130,000 clones, more than 70% recorded once. The sequenced sample was PBMCs. The receptor source for this set is a man aged 30-40 years in good health and CMV-seronegative.

The rearrangement joins TRBV5-6 to TRBJ2-5; no firm D call. Germline V gives CDR1 SGHDT, CDR2 YYEEEE. Trimming stripped 1 base from V and 4 bases from J, with 5 bases between. The CDR3 loop spans 12 amino acids. CDR3 protein: CASSLNGETQYF. As DNA, the CDR3 is TGTGCCAGCAGCTTGAACGGAGAGACCCAGTACTTC.

J is TRBJ1-4 and V is TRBV6-1, with 8 positions matching TRBD1. Germline-derived CDR1 and CDR2 are MNHNS and SASEGT. V was pared by 11 bases and J by 0 bases, with 5 bases of the junction left unmatched. The CDR3 runs to 14 residues. This CDR3 is CAGTGGSTNEKLFF. The CDR3 nucleotides are TGTGCCGGAACAGGGGGTTCAACTAATGAAAAACTGTTTTTT.